This entry lists 31 T cell receptor beta chains sequenced from one sample in a study of CD8+ T cells in alopecia areata. As to treatment: oral pan-JAK inhibitor, 5-10 mg twice daily. Extraction of RNA preceded its reverse transcription into cDNA, which served as the sequencing template. The table came from immunoSEQ multiplex PCR; TCRdb's copy has only in-frame clones and leaves some out. The sample gives roughly 170,000 clones, around three fifths of which show up once; roughly 12% is in the top ten. Sequences were derived from CD8+ T cells sorted from blood, sampled at week 24, from a patient treated with tofacitinib. These TCRs come from a human donor with alopecia areata.

V is TRBV5-1 and J is TRBJ2-1; D gene uncertain. Germline values: CDR1 SGHRS, CDR2 YFSETQ. The CDR3 runs to 11 residues. V lost 6 bases and J lost 3, with 4 bases in between. The CDR3 protein is CASNDYNEQFF. CDR3 in DNA: TGCGCCAGCAACGACTACAATGAGCAGTTCTTC.

The V gene is TRBV4-1, the J gene TRBJ1-5, with D tentatively TRBD1 (5 bases). CDR1 is MGHRA, CDR2 YSYEKL, per germline. Trimming stripped 1 base from V and 0 bases from J, with 13 bases between. This CDR3 contains 17 residues. CDR3 nucleotide sequence: TGCGCCAGCAGCCAAGTGCCGACAGCTCTTAGCAATCAGCCCCAGCATTTT. It is translated as CASSQVPTALSNQPQHF.

V usage is TRBV5-6 and J usage is TRBJ1-1; 7 bases match TRBD1. CDR3 length: 13 residues. Trimming cost V 2 bases and J 6 bases; bases outside gene matches: 4. From germline, CDR1 is SGHDT and CDR2 YYEEEE. The DNA of the CDR3 is TGTGCCAGCAGCTTCGGGACAGCGGCTGAAGCTTTCTTT. It codes for CASSFGTAAEAFF.

The CDR3 protein is CASSLTGGVQYGYTF. The DNA of the CDR3 is TGTGCCAGCAGCTTAACAGGGGGCGTCCAGTATGGCTACACCTTC. The rearrangement uses TRBV11-2 and TRBJ1-2; 9 positions match TRBD1. After removal of 2 bases from V and 5 bases from J, the junction contained 6 bases not matched to a gene. CDR3 length: 15 amino acids. Looked up from germline, CDR1 is SGHAT and CDR2 is FQNNGV.

Only a few counts were recorded for this clone. This rearrangement joins TRBV9 to TRBJ2-3; 7 nucleotides line up with TRBD2. The CDR3 covers 15 residues. Germline loops: CDR1 SGDLS, CDR2 YYNGEE. V dropped 0 bases and J dropped 5; count of bases not matched to a gene: 6. The CDR3 nucleotides are TGTGCCAGCAGCGTAGATATGTTAGCGGGAGATACGCAGTATTTT. Encoded protein: CASSVDMLAGDTQYF.

The chain recombines TRBV9 with TRBJ1-4, with 8 bases fitting TRBD1. V shed 4 bases and J 8 bases; nucleotides not matched to a gene: 10. CDR3 size: 15 residues. Looked up from germline, CDR1 is SGDLS and CDR2 is YYNGEE. The CDR3 DNA reads TGTGCCAGCAGCCCGCGACAGGGGCTAGACGAAAAACTGTTTTTT. It codes for CASSPRQGLDEKLFF.

This clone was counted a few times. This chain joins TRBV7-9 and TRBJ2-3, with 11 bases that match TRBD1. V lost 5 bases and J lost 2; bases outside the gene matches: 9. The CDR3 consists of 17 residues. Germline V CDR1 and CDR2: SEHNR, FQNEAQ (reference sequence). The CDR3 is CASSQAVGQGATDTQYF. CDR3 bases: TGTGCCAGCAGCCAAGCCGTCGGACAGGGGGCCACAGATACGCAGTATTTT.

This chain joins TRBV4-1 and TRBJ1-5; D call uncertain. This CDR3 region has 13 residues. Germline V gene sequence: CDR1 MGHRA, CDR2 YSYEKL. V gave up 1 base and J gave up 6 bases, with 7 bases separating them. This chain's CDR3 is CASSQVIGQPQHF. For the CDR3, the DNA is TGCGCCAGCAGCCAAGTAATAGGTCAGCCCCAGCATTTT.

This sequence joins TRBV25-1 and TRBJ1-2; 11 nucleotides agree with TRBD1. CDR3 length: 16 residues. The germline V gene encodes CDR1 MGHDK and CDR2 SYGVNS. Trimming removed 6 bases from V and 6 bases from J; junction bases left unmatched: 12. The CDR3 here is CASSVSGTGGGDGYTF. CDR3 DNA: TGTGCCAGCAGCGTTTCCGGGACAGGGGGAGGTGATGGCTACACCTTC.

This clone has more than one count but fewer than ten. The gene calls are TRBV12-5 and TRBJ1-5; TRBD1 aligns across 7 bases. This CDR3 has 14 residues. After removal of 6 bases from V and 4 bases from J, the junction contained 6 bases not matched to a gene. From germline, CDR1 is LGHNT and CDR2 FRNRAP. The CDR3 DNA follows: TGTGCTAGTGGGGATGGGACAGCTAATCAGCCCCAGCATTTT. This sequence encodes CASGDGTANQPQHF.

This rearrangement joins TRBV6-5 to TRBJ1-5; TRBD1 is a possible D gene (5 bases). CDR1 is MNHEY and CDR2 is SVGAGI in the germline V gene. The CDR3 covers 15 residues. V was trimmed by 0 bases and J by 3 bases, leaving 9 bases between them. The CDR3 sequence is CASSYSRGANQPQHF. CDR3 coding DNA: TGTGCCAGCAGTTACTCGCGCGGGGCCAATCAGCCCCAGCATTTT.

The chain uses TRBV19 and TRBJ2-3; D not resolved. Germline CDR1 LNHDA, CDR2 SQIVND (reference sequence). CDR3 size: 13 residues. V was trimmed by 5 bases and J by 0 bases, leaving 6 bases between them. The CDR3, as DNA: TGTGCCAGTAGTCGTCAGAGCACAGATACGCAGTATTTT. This codes for CASSRQSTDTQYF. Full variable domain (rest looked up from reference TRBV19 and TRBJ2-3): DGGITQSPKYLFRKEGQNVTLSCEQNLNHDAMYWYRQDPGQGLRLIYYSQIVNDFQKGDIAEGYSVSREKKESFPLTVTSAQKNPTAFYLCASSRQSTDTQYFGPGTRLTVL.

The chain links TRBV4-1 to TRBJ2-1; the match to TRBD2 covers 7 bases. The CDR3 sequence is 12 residues long. Germline V lookup: CDR1 MGHRA, CDR2 YSYEKL. V lost 7 bases and J lost 8; bases outside the gene matches: 5. In nucleotides, the CDR3 is TGCGCCAGCAAGGGAGGGGCCCATGAGCAGTTCTTC. Translated, it gives CASKGGAHEQFF.

This clone has more than one count but fewer than ten. The CDR3 DNA follows: TGTGCCAGCTCACCACGTCGGCCGGGACGAGAGACCCAGTACTTC. Translation: CASSPRRPGRETQYF. This rearrangement joins TRBV18 to TRBJ2-5; D is tentatively TRBD1 or TRBD2 (5 bases each). CDR1 is KGHSH, CDR2 LQKENI, per germline. The CDR3 contains 15 residues. V lost 1 base and J lost 4, with 13 bases in between.

This clone has just a few counts. The chain employs TRBV5-6 and TRBJ2-1; D is unresolved. This CDR3 has 14 residues. The ends were cut back, 2 bases at V and 7 bases at J, with 13 bases in the middle. In germline, CDR1 is SGHDT, CDR2 YYEEEE. The CDR3 bases are TGTGCCAGCAGCTTTCCTACGGAAGTAAATGAGCAGTTCTTC. Encoded protein: CASSFPTEVNEQFF.

The V call is TRBV7-8, the J call TRBJ2-2, with TRBD1 matching over 8 bases. The CDR3 has 16 amino acids. CDR1 and CDR2 from the germline V gene are SGHVS and FQNEAQ. V was pared by 5 bases and J by 1 base, with 6 bases of the junction left unmatched. Written as DNA, the CDR3 is TGTGCCAGCAGCCGACGAGGACAGGGGAACACCGGGGAGCTGTTTTTT. Residues: CASSRRGQGNTGELFF.

This clone was seen only a few times. This chain joins TRBV5-6 and TRBJ1-5, with D hard to call. V lost 0 bases and J lost 7, with 8 bases in between. Germline V lookup: CDR1 SGHDT, CDR2 YYEEEE. The CDR3 length is 13 residues. Here the CDR3 reads CASSLGTEQPQHF. The CDR3 DNA is TGTGCCAGCAGCTTGGGAACGGAGCAGCCCCAGCATTTT.

V gene TRBV29-1 combines with J gene TRBJ2-5, with 10 positions matching TRBD1. The J segment lost 4 bases and the V segment lost 6 bases, leaving 8 bases of the junction unmatched. The CDR3 extends over 14 amino acids. Germline V gene lookup returns CDR1 SQVTM and CDR2 ANQGSEA. The CDR3 nucleotides read TGCAGCGTGTCCGGGACAGGGGTGGCAGAGACCCAGTACTTC. Protein: CSVSGTGVAETQYF. Variable domain in full (rest from reference TRBV29-1 and TRBJ2-5): SAVISQKPSRDICQRGTSLTIQCQVDSQVTMMFWYRQQPGQSLTLIATANQGSEATYESGFVIDKFPISRPNLTFSTLTVSNMSPEDSSIYLCSVSGTGVAETQYFGPGTRLLVL.

The chain recombines TRBV19 with TRBJ2-7; D gene uncertain. The CDR3 is 12 residues long. Trimming left V 3 bases short and J 4 bases short, with 7 bases between. The germline CDR1 and CDR2 sequences are LNHDA and SQIVND (reference sequence). CDR3 sequence reads: CASSMRGYEQYF. The CDR3 region has the DNA TGTGCCAGTAGTATGCGAGGTTACGAGCAGTACTTC.

The rearrangement joins TRBV30 to TRBJ1-5; perhaps TRBD1 as D (5 bases). The germline V gene encodes CDR1 GTSNPN and CDR2 SVGIG (reference sequence). Trimming removed 2 bases from V and 3 bases from J, with 11 bases in between. The CDR3 has 14 amino acids. The DNA of the CDR3 is TGTGCCTGGAGTCTGGGGACTCTCAATCAGCCCCAGCATTTT. It codes for CAWSLGTLNQPQHF.

J is TRBJ2-7 and V is TRBV15, with 7 nucleotides matching TRBD2. The ends lost 3 bases at V and 6 bases at J; junction bases unmatched: 5. The CDR3 has 13 amino acids. Germline-derived CDR1 and CDR2 are LNHNV and YYDKDF (reference sequence). The CDR3 loop is CATSSPPGGEQYF. CDR3 DNA sequence: TGTGCCACCAGCAGCCCCCCGGGGGGCGAGCAGTACTTC.

J is TRBJ1-2 and V is TRBV2; 10 bases are a match to TRBD1. Germline-derived CDR1 and CDR2 are SNHLY and FYNNEI. The CDR3 is made up of 15 amino acids. V lost 3 bases, J lost 2 bases, and 3 bases stayed unmatched. This chain's CDR3 is CASSEWTGGNYGYTF. CDR3 coding DNA: TGTGCCAGCAGTGAGTGGACAGGGGGAAACTATGGCTACACCTTC.

A few counts support this clone. The chain joins TRBV7-9 to TRBJ2-5; TRBD1 matches 9 bases. Germline lookup yields CDR1 SEHNR and CDR2 FQNEAQ (reference sequence). Trimming at V came to 5 bases and at J to 4 bases, leaving 5 bases not matched to a gene. The CDR3 sequence is 14 residues long. The CDR3 sequence: CASSPTGGGETQYF. As DNA, the CDR3 is TGTGCCAGCAGCCCGACAGGGGGGGGAGAGACCCAGTACTTC.

The gene calls are TRBV19 and TRBJ1-5; D unresolved. Trimming cost V 5 bases and J 0 bases, with 8 bases left between them. CDR1 is LNHDA and CDR2 is SQIVND in the germline V gene (reference sequence). This CDR3 is 14 amino acids long. The CDR3 loop reads CASSWGYSNQPQHF. CDR3 DNA sequence: TGTGCCAGTAGTTGGGGATATAGCAATCAGCCCCAGCATTTT.

The sample holds a few counts of this clone. This rearrangement joins TRBV29-1 to TRBJ2-2; no clear D gene. V lost 3 bases and J 0 bases, leaving 8 bases between the germline ends. The CDR3 length is 14 residues. The germline V gene has CDR1 SQVTM and CDR2 ANQGSEA. CDR3 residues: CSVEKGPNTGELFF. CDR3 sequence (DNA): TGCAGCGTTGAGAAGGGCCCGAACACCGGGGAGCTGTTTTTT.

This clone was seen only a few times. The gene calls are TRBV2 and TRBJ2-1; no definite D call. The CDR3 spans 12 residues. From germline, CDR1 is SNHLY and CDR2 FYNNEI. Trimming removed 7 bases from V and 9 bases from J, with 13 bases in between. The CDR3 protein is CASTNGRGEQFF. The CDR3 DNA reads TGTGCCAGCACCAATGGAAGAGGTGAGCAGTTCTTC. Complete variable domain (other parts from reference TRBV2 and TRBJ2-1): EPEVTQTPSHQVTQMGQEVILRCVPISNHLYFYWYRQILGQKVEFLVSFYNNEISEKSEIFDDQFSVERPDGSNFTLKIRSTKLEDSAMYFCASTNGRGEQFFGPGTRLTVL.

The V gene is TRBV29-1, the J gene TRBJ1-2; TRBD1 might be the D (5 bases). The germline V and J ends were trimmed by 1 base and 6 bases, with 12 bases remaining between them. The CDR3 has 13 residues. In germline, CDR1 is SQVTM, CDR2 ANQGSEA. The CDR3 region has the DNA TGCAGCGTTGAAGGACGCTGGGGGGATGGCTACACCTTC. Translated, it gives CSVEGRWGDGYTF.

J is TRBJ1-5 and V is TRBV4-2, with D unclear. This CDR3 contains 13 residues. Germline-derived CDR1 and CDR2 are LGHNA and YNFKEQ. Trimming shortened V by 0 bases and J by 3 bases, and 3 bases separated the two germline ends. Here the CDR3 reads CASSQDFNQPQHF. CDR3 DNA: TGTGCCAGCAGCCAAGACTTCAATCAGCCCCAGCATTTT.

The CDR3: CASSERGYNQPQHF. CDR3 DNA: TGTGCCAGCAGTGAGAGGGGCTACAATCAGCCCCAGCATTTT. The rearrangement uses TRBV25-1 and TRBJ1-5; TRBD1 might be the D (5 bases). Germline assignment: CDR1 MGHDK and CDR2 SYGVNS. The CDR3 loop spans 14 amino acids. The V end lost 3 bases, the J end lost 3 bases, and 9 bases lay between the germline ends.

V gene TRBV19 combines with J gene TRBJ1-5; D uncertain. Germline lookup yields CDR1 LNHDA and CDR2 SQIVND (reference sequence). The V and J ends lost 1 base and 4 bases respectively, with 5 bases between them. The CDR3 is 13 amino acids. CDR3 in DNA: TGTGCCAGTAGTATAGTACCGAATCAGCCCCAGCATTTT. Translating gives CASSIVPNQPQHF.

V is TRBV13 and J is TRBJ2-1; D may be TRBD1 (5 bases). The germline V gene encodes CDR1 PRHDT and CDR2 FYEKMQ (reference sequence). The CDR3 length is 14 residues. Trimming removed 4 bases at V and 4 bases at J, with 11 bases between. DNA of the CDR3: TGTGCCAGCAGCTCCCCGAGACAGTACAATGAGCAGTTCTTC. Its protein is CASSSPRQYNEQFF.